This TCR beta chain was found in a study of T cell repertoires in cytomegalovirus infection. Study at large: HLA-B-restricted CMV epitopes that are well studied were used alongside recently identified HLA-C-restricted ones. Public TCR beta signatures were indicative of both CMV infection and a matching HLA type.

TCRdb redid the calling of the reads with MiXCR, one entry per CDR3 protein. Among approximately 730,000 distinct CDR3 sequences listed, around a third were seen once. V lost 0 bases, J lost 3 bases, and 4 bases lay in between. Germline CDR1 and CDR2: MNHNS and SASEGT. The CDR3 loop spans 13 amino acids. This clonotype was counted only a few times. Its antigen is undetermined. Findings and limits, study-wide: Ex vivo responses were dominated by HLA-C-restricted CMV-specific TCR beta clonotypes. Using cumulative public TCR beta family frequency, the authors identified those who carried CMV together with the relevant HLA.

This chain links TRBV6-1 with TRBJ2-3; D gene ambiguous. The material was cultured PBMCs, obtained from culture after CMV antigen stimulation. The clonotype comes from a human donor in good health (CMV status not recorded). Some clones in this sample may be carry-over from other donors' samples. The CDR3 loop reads CASSEAWTDTQYF. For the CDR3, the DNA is TGTGCCAGCAGTGAAGCGTGGACAGATACGCAGTATTTT.